This T cell receptor beta chain was obtained from a study of human T cells and chemical hapten exposure. About the research overall: For sensitization, 2% DPC was applied to a roughly 2 cm by roughly 2 cm patch of upper inner arm skin.

TCRdb called the RACE reads again in MiXCR, with one record for every CDR3 protein. Of about 100,000 distinct CDR3 sequences detected, about 10% appear once; the ten largest clones hold less than 2.5%. Only a few counts were recorded for this clonotype. Germline trimming cut 5 bases from V and 1 base from J; bases unmatched to any gene: 8. CDR3 length: 16 amino acids. Time point specified: patch test 1, 2 weeks after DPC sensitization. As for treatment: therapeutic diphenylcyclopropenone sensitization with weekly scalp DPC. The template was total RNA from unfractionated whole blood. The source is a man aged 35-49 years with alopecia areata. Some clones in this sample may be carry-over from other donors' samples. The genes are TRBV12-3 or TRBV12-4 and TRBJ2-7; 10 bases line up with TRBD2. The sample was whole blood, taken in connection with sensitization to the hapten diphenylcyclopropenone (DPC). CDR3 loop: CASSPRLAGRSYEQYF. The CDR3 DNA sequence: TGTGCCAGCAGTCCTCGACTAGCGGGCCGTTCCTACGAGCAGTACTTC.